This TCR beta chain came from a study of T cell responses to AZD1222 COVID-19 vaccine. Study context: Second-dose schedules of about 4 or about 12 weeks were combined. General study results and limits: When two AZD1222 doses had been given, Spike-specific TCR breadth and depth rose. A mostly white British donor set with more females was recruited, and clonal diversity was possibly underestimated.

Trimming removed 0 bases from V and 0 bases from J, with 18 bases in between. Germline V lookup: CDR1 MGHRA, CDR2 YSYEKL. The CDR3 consists of 19 residues. About this clone: Its antigen remains unknown.

The data were produced by immunoSEQ multiplex PCR, yet TCRdb's version contains in-frame clones alone and is incomplete. The data show about 140,000 clones, roughly nine tenths seen once. Sequences were derived from peripheral blood, sampled on day 0 of AZD1222 vaccination. This receptor was obtained from an adult in good health. The V call is TRBV4-1, the J call TRBJ2-1, with D tentatively TRBD2 (6 bases). CDR3 nucleotides: TGCGCCAGCAGCCAAGATCGCGGGGTAGCGTCGAGCTCCTACAATGAGCAGTTCTTC. It specifies CASSQDRGVASSSYNEQFF.